The following is a T cell receptor (beta chain) sequence with its context. The target of this receptor is not known. One base away there is no much larger clone; base qualities are not given. The CDR3 covers 15 residues, taking in both the cysteine and the phenylalanine. Just CDR3 DNA is preserved here, 45 bases in frame from base 1. The germline V gene encodes CDR1 MNHEY and CDR2 SVGAGI. From V the trimming removes 6 bases and from J it removes 2 bases, while the gene matches leave 9 bases of the junction unaccounted for. The sample belongs to a study of early T cells in non-severe SARS-CoV-2 infection (dated by TCRdb to about 2021). Notes on the research overall: TCR sequencing used bulk RNA from unsorted whole blood, so alpha and beta chains could not be paired.

Libraries were prepared through 5' RACE. The sequencer was a NextSeq 500. The TCR library protocol attached unique molecular identifiers to individual cDNA molecules to correct for sequencing error and PCR bias. Both TCR alpha and beta chains were sequenced, and tight co-correlation was observed between alpha and beta sequence abundances in each sample. For the original study's pipeline: Decombinator V4 was used to annotate TCR sequences for V gene, J gene and CDR3. Expanded TCRs were defined as changing significantly between any two time points under a Poisson model with p below 0.0001. TCR abundances were normalised to the total number of TCRs sequenced per sample and were expressed as counts per million. TRAV1-2 paired with TRAJ12, TRAJ20 or TRAJ33 defined MAIT TCRs, while TRAV10 paired with TRAJ18 defined iNKT TCRs. A search of VDJdb, accessed on 1 November 2021, was run for TCRs annotated to CMV, EBV and SARS-CoV-2, with TCRs annotated for multiple antigens excluded. Using fastp trimming at Q25 and MiXCR clonotype assembly, TCRdb reanalyzed the public sequencing data and kept in-frame beta chains. Rows matching on CDR3 protein sequence are summarized as one entry with the most common DNA and genes. TCRdb's processing, not the study's, gives the V and J calls here. The sample yields 95,000 to 120,000 distinct CDR3 sequences; about 12% were counted once. Together, the top ten hold less than 3.5% of the sample.

This was a case-control study nested in a cohort of healthcare workers in London, UK, who had nasopharyngeal swab PCR tests and blood samples taken every week. Healthcare workers were enrolled in the week of the UK lockdown, from 23 to 31 March 2020, and were followed every week for up to roughly 15 weeks. What the research found in general, with its limitations: VDJdb matching was skewed toward anti-spike CD8 responses and likely underestimated virus-specific expansions by missing private and CD4 specificities.

The rearranged segments are TRBV6-5 and TRBJ2-5, and 7 junctional nucleotides match TRBD2. The sample consisted of whole blood. The source of this sequence is an adult who was a healthcare worker with PCR-confirmed SARS-CoV-2 infection or an uninfected control (not recorded which). The CDR3 here reads CASSPGLGVQETQYF. The nucleotide sequence reads as follows: TGTGCCAGCAGCCCCGGACTAGGGGTTCAAGAGACCCAGTACTTC.